Here is one T cell receptor (beta chain) with its context. The data stem from a study of blood T cell repertoires in COVID-19. Study background: There were acute and convalescent COVID-19 samples, and they came from the United States, Italy and Spain.

Symptom resolution, clearance, or two negative PCRs marked donors in Cohort 3 as recovered. In the authors' methods: Scientists estimated how many nucleated cells there were by amplifying reference gene primers. Only in-frame clones appear in the TCRdb table, and some are missing; sequencing was by immunoSEQ multiplex PCR. That table is the source of V, J and clone size, and D and trimming were worked out from the DNA. The table shows about 160,000 clones, with approximately 88% occurring only once. CDR3 size: 14 residues. Germline CDR1 is SQVTM and CDR2 is ANQGSEA. V shed 6 bases, J shed 5 bases, and the junction held 8 bases outside the gene matches.

This TCR derives from a woman aged 45 to 65 who had recovered from COVID-19. What was sequenced was PBMCs or T cells enriched from blood (not recorded which). The chain has TRBV29-1 and TRBJ1-5, with TRBD1 matching over 9 bases. CDR3 loop: CSVALGQGDQPQHF. CDR3 nucleotide sequence: TGCAGCGTCGCCCTGGGACAGGGAGATCAGCCCCAGCATTTT.